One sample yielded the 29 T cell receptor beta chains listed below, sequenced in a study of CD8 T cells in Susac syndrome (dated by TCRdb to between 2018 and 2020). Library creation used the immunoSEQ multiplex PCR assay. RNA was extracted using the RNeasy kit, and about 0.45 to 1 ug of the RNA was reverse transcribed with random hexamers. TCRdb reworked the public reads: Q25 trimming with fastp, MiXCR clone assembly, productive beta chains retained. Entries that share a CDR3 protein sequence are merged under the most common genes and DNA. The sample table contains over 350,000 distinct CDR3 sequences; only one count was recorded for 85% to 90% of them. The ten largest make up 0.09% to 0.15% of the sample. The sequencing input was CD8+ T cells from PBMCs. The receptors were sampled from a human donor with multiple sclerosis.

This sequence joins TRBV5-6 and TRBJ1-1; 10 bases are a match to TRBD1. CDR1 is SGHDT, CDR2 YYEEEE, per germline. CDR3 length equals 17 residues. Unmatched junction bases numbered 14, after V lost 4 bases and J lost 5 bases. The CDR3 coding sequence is TGTGCCAGCAGCGGGGACAGGGGATTTGCAACGGGAACTGAAGCTTTCTTT. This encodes CASSGDRGFATGTEAFF.

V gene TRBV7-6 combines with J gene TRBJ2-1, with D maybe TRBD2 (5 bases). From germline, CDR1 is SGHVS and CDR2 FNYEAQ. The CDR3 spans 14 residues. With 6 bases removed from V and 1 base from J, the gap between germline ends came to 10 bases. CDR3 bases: TGTGCCAGCAGTATAGGGAGTTCCTACAATGAGCAGTTCTTC. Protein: CASSIGSSYNEQFF.

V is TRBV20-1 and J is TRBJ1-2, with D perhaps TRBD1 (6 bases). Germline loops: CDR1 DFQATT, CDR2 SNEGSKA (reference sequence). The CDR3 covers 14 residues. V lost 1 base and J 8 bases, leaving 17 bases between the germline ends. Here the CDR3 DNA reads TGCAGTGCTAGAGTGAGGGGGTCGGATCAAGGCTACACCTTC. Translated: CSARVRGSDQGYTF.

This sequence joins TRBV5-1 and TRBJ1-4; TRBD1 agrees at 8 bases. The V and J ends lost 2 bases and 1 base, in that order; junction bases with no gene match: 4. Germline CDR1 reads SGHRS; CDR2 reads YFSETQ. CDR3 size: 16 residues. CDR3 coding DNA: TGCGCCAGCAGCTTCGGACAGGGACGAACTAATGAAAAACTGTTTTTT. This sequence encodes CASSFGQGRTNEKLFF.

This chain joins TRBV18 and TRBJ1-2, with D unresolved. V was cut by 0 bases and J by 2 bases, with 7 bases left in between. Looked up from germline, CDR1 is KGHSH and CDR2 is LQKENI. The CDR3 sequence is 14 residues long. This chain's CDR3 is CASSPPDENYGYTF. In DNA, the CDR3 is TGTGCCAGCTCACCACCGGATGAGAACTATGGCTACACCTTC.

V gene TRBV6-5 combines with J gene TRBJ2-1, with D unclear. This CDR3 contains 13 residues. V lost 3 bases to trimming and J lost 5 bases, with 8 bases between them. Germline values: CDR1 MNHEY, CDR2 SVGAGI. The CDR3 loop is CASSYGLNNEQFF. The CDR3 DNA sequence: TGTGCCAGCAGTTATGGGTTAAACAATGAGCAGTTCTTC.

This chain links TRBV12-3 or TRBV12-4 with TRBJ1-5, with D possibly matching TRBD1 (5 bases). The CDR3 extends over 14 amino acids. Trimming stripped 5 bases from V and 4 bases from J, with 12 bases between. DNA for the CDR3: TGTGCCAGCAGTGACCGGGACGGGAATCAGCCCCAGCATTTT. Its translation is CASSDRDGNQPQHF.

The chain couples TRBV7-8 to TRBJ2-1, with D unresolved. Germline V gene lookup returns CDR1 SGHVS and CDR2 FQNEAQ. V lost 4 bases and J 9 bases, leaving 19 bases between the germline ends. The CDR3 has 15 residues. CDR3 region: CASSYRLARSSEQFF. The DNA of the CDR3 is TGTGCCAGCAGCTATCGACTGGCAAGGTCAAGTGAGCAGTTCTTC. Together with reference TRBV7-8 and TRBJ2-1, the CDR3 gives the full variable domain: GAGVSQSPRYKVAKRGQDVALRCDPISGHVSLFWYQQALGQGPEFLTYFQNEAQLDKSGLPSDRFFAERPEGSVSTLKIQRTQQEDSAVYLCASSYRLARSSEQFFGPGTRLTVL.

The CDR3 DNA follows: TGTGCCAGCAGCGTAGGTTGGGGGCCTGGGGAGGCCCAGTACTTC. Protein sequence: CASSVGWGPGEAQYF. The rearrangement uses TRBV9 and TRBJ2-5, with D possibly being TRBD1 or TRBD2 (6 bases each). This CDR3 comprises 15 residues. V lost 0 bases and J lost 9, with 18 bases in between. Germline loops: CDR1 SGDLS, CDR2 YYNGEE.

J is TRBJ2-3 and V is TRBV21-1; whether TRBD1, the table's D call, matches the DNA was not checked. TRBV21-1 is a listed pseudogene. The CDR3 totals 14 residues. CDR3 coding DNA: TGTGCCAGCATCTCCCCCCCAGCCGGGGATACGCAGTATTTT. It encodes CASISPPAGDTQYF.

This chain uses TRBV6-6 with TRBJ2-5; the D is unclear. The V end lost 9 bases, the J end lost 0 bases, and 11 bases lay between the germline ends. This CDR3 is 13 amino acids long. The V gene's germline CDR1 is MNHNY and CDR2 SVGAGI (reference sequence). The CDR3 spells CASLPGYQETQYF. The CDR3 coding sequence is TGTGCCAGTTTACCCGGGTACCAAGAGACCCAGTACTTC.

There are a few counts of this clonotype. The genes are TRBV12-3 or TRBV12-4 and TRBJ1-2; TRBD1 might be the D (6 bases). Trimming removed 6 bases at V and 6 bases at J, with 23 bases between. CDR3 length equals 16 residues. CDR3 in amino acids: CASSKATVWDTDGYTF. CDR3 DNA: TGTGCCAGCAGCAAAGCGACGGTGTGGGACACCGATGGCTACACCTTC.

CDR3 amino acids: CASSLSPLAGTDTQYF. The CDR3 DNA reads TGTGCCAGCAGCTTAAGTCCGCTAGCGGGAACAGATACGCAGTATTTT. The chain employs TRBV7-6 and TRBJ2-3; 9 positions match TRBD2. V lost 2 bases to trimming and J lost 3 bases; unmatched junction nucleotides: 6. The CDR3 spans 16 residues. Per the germline V gene, CDR1 is SGHVS and CDR2 is FNYEAQ.

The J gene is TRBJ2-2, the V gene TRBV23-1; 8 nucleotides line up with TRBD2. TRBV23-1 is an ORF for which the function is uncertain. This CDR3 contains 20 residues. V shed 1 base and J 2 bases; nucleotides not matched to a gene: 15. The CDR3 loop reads CASSQCRTSRPRPNTGELFF. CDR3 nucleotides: TGCGCCAGCAGTCAATGCCGGACTAGCCGGCCTAGACCTAACACCGGGGAGCTGTTTTTT.

The CDR3 nucleotides read TGTGCCAGTAGTATGAACAATGAGCAGTTCTTC. Its translation: CASSMNNEQFF. V usage is TRBV19 and J usage is TRBJ2-1; D not resolved. V dropped 3 bases and J dropped 5 bases, with 2 bases sitting between them. Germline lookup yields CDR1 LNHDA and CDR2 SQIVND (reference sequence). This CDR3 contains 11 residues. Variable domain in full (rest from reference TRBV19 and TRBJ2-1): DGGITQSPKYLFRKEGQNVTLSCEQNLNHDAMYWYRQDPGQGLRLIYYSQIVNDFQKGDIAEGYSVSREKKESFPLTVTSAQKNPTAFYLCASSMNNEQFFGPGTRLTVL.

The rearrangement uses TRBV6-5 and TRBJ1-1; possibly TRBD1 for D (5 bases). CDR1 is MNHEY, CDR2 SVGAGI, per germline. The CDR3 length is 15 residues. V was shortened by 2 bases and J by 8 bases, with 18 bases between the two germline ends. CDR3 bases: TGTGCCAGCAGTTACCGATTCGGGGCGGATCCAGAAGCTTTCTTT. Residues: CASSYRFGADPEAFF.

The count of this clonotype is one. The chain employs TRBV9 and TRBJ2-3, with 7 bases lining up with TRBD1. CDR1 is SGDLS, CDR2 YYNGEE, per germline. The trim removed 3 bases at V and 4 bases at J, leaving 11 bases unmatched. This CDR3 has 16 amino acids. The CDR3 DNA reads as TGTGCCAGCAGCGCCGACAGGGTCTTCGTTTCAGATACGCAGTATTTT. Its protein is CASSADRVFVSDTQYF.

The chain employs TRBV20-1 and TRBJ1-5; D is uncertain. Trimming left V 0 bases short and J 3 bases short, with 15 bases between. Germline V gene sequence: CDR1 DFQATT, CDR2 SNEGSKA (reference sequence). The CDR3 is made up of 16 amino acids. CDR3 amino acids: CSARDPLETTNQPQHF. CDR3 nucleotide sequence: TGCAGTGCTAGAGATCCGTTGGAGACCACCAATCAGCCCCAGCATTTT.

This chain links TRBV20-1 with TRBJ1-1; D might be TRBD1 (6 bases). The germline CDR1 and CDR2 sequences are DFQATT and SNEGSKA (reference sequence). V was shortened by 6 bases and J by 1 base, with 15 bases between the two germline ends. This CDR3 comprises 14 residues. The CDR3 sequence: CSAPERGKNTEAFF. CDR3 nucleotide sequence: TGCAGTGCCCCAGAAAGGGGGAAGAACACTGAAGCTTTCTTT.

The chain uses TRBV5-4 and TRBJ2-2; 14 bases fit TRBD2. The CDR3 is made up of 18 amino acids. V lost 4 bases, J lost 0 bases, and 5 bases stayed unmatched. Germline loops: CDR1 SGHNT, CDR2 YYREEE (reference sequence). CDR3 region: CASSPGLAGATNTGELFF. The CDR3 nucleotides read TGTGCCAGCAGCCCGGGACTAGCGGGAGCTACGAACACCGGGGAGCTGTTTTTT.

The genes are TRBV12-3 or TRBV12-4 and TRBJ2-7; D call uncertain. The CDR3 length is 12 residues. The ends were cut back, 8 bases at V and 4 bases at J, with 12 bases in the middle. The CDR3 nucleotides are TGTGCCAGCGCCGCCCTGGGTTACGAGCAGTACTTC. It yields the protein CASAALGYEQYF.

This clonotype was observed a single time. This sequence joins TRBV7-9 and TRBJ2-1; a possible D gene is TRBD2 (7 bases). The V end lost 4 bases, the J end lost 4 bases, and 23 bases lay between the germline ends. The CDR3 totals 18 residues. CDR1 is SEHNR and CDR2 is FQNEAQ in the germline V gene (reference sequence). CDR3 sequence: CASSSAVGGRDGYNEQFF. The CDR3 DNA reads TGTGCCAGCAGCTCCGCAGTCGGGGGGCGGGATGGGTACAATGAGCAGTTCTTC. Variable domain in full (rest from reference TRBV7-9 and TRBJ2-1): DTGVSQNPRHKITKRGQNVTFRCDPISEHNRLYWYRQTLGQGPEFLTYFQNEAQLEKSRLLSDRFSAERPKGSFSTLEIQRTEQGDSAMYLCASSSAVGGRDGYNEQFFGPGTRLTVL.

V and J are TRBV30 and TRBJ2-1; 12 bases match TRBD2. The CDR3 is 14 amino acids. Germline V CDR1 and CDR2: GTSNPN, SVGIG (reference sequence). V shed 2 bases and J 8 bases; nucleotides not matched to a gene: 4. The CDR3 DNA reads TGTGCCTGGAGTCTAGCGGGGGGGCTGCATGAGCAGTTCTTC. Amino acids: CAWSLAGGLHEQFF.

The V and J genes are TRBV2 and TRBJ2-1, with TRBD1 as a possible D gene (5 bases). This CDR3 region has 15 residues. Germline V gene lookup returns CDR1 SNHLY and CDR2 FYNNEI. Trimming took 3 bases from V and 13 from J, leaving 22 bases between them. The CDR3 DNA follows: TGTGCCAGCAGTGACGGTCAAGGGGCTGCGATTATTCAGTTCTTC. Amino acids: CASSDGQGAAIIQFF.

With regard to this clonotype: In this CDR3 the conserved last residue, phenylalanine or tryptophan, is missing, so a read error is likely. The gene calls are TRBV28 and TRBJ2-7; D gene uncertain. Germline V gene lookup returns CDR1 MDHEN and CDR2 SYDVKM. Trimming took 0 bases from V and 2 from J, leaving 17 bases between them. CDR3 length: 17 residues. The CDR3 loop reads CASSLCSNGECPYEQYL. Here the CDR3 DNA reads TGTGCCAGCAGTTTATGCTCCAATGGAGAGTGTCCCTACGAGCAGTACCTC.

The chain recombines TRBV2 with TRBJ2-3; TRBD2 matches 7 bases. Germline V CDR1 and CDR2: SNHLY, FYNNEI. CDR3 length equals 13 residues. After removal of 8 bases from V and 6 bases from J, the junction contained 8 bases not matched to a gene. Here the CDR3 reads CASGGGYSDTQYF. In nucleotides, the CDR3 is TGTGCCAGCGGGGGGGGATATTCGGATACGCAGTATTTT.

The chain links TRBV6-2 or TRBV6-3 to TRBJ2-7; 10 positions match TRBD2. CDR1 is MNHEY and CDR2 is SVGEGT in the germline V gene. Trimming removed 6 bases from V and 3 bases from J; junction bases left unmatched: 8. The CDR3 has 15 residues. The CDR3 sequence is CASSDWKRGGYEQYF. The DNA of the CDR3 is TGTGCCAGCAGCGATTGGAAGCGGGGGGGCTACGAGCAGTACTTC.

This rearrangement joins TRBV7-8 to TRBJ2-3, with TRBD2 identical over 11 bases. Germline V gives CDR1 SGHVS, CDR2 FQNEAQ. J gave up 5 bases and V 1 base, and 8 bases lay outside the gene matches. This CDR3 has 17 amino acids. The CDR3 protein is CASSLDLAGGPEDTQYF. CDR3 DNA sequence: TGTGCCAGCAGCTTAGATTTAGCGGGAGGGCCGGAAGATACGCAGTATTTT.

The CDR3 protein is CASSYRGLRYGYTF. CDR3 in DNA: TGTGCCAGCAGTTACCGGGGGTTGCGCTATGGCTACACCTTC. The chain joins TRBV6-5 to TRBJ1-2; the D gene is possibly TRBD1 (5 bases). The CDR3 runs 14 residues. Deletions cut 2 bases from V and 4 bases from J, with 11 bases between. From germline, CDR1 is MNHEY and CDR2 SVGAGI.